Listed here are 7 T cell receptor beta chains from one sample, sequenced in a study of T cell clonality in common variable immunodeficiency. The repertoire was sequenced with immunoSEQ multiplex PCR; TCRdb's copy has only in-frame clones and lacks some. This repertoire lists 35,000 to 50,000 clones without singletons; 1.3% to 1.5% sits in the top ten. Sequenced: peripheral blood mononuclear cells. The source of these receptors is a person between 18 and 75 years old in good health.

The sample holds many counts of this clone. The read ends 3 residues before the CDR3 terminus; that terminus is restored from the germline J gene. The gene calls are TRBV15 and TRBJ2-5; 7 bases map to TRBD2. The CDR3 extends over 15 amino acids. Germline CDR1 reads LNHNV; CDR2 reads YYDKDF (reference sequence). V lost 1 base, J lost 1 base, and 3 bases stayed unmatched. CDR3 loop: CATSRVPGGQETQYF. Partial CDR3 DNA: TGTGCCACCAGCAGAGTCCCGGGGGGCCAAGAGACC.

This clone was observed at least ten times. The read terminates 3 residues ahead of where the CDR3 ends, so the germline J gene completes it. The chain has TRBV7-8 and TRBJ1-2, with a tentative D call TRBD1 (5 bases). This CDR3 has 16 amino acids. Germline V lookup: CDR1 SGHVS, CDR2 FQNEAQ. V was trimmed by 1 base and J by 1 base, leaving 13 bases between them. Incomplete CDR3 DNA: TGTGCCAGCAGCTTAGGGCAGGGATGGAGTAACTATGGC. Translation gives CASSLGQGWSNYG. The full CDR3 sequence reads CASSLGQGWSNYGYTF.

This clone appeared many times. The CDR3 end is not reached by the read, which stops 3 residues before it; the germline J gene fills it in. The V call is TRBV16, the J call TRBJ2-3; 14 nucleotides agree with TRBD2. This CDR3 spans 16 amino acids. J lost 3 bases, V lost 4 bases, and 3 bases had no gene match. The germline CDR1 and CDR2 sequences are KGHSY and FQNENV. This CDR3 is CASSPGTSGRTDTQYF. The DNA read from the CDR3 is TGTGCCAGCAGCCCAGGGACTAGCGGGAGAACAGATACG.

There are a few counts of this clone. The read terminates 3 residues ahead of where the CDR3 ends, so the germline J gene completes it. The chain links TRBV10-3 to TRBJ2-5; 12 bases are shared with TRBD2. Looked up from germline, CDR1 is ENHRY and CDR2 is SYGVKD. Unmatched junction bases numbered 8, after V lost 4 bases and J lost 5 bases. The CDR3 is 16 residues long. The part of the CDR3 DNA that was read is TGTGCCATCAGTGGGACTAGCGGGACTGGGTGGGAGACC. Its protein is CAISGTSGTGWET. The complete CDR3 reads CAISGTSGTGWETQYF.

This clone was observed at least ten times. The CDR3 end is not reached by the read, which stops 3 residues before it; the germline J gene fills it in. V and J are TRBV7-6 and TRBJ2-2; D unresolved. Trimming stripped 1 base from V and 8 bases from J, with 11 bases between. The CDR3 contains 14 residues. CDR1 SGHVS and CDR2 FNYEAQ come from the germline V gene. The sequenced CDR3 bases are TGTGCCAGCAGCTTAGTCACCTCGGTTGGGGAG. Translation: CASSLVTSVGE. The full CDR3 protein reads CASSLVTSVGELFF.

This clone showed up many times. The read halts 3 residues ahead of the CDR3 end, with the missing end drawn from the germline J gene. The chain combines TRBV13 with TRBJ2-5, with TRBD1 identical over 7 bases. The CDR3 totals 15 residues. The V gene end was trimmed by 4 bases and the J gene end by 5 bases; junction bases not matched to a gene: 10. Germline values: CDR1 PRHDT, CDR2 FYEKMQ (reference sequence). The CDR3 here is CASSSNRGITETQYF. The CDR3 DNA, read in part, is TGTGCCAGCAGCTCGAACAGGGGAATAACGGAGACC. The complete variable domain, with remaining parts taken from reference TRBV13 and TRBJ2-5, reads AAGVIQSPRHLIKEKRETATLKCYPIPRHDTVYWYQQGPGQDPQFLISFYEKMQSDKGSIPDRFSAQQFSDYHSELNMSSLELGDSALYFCASSSNRGITETQYFGPGTRLLVL.

This clone was seen ten or more times. Sequencing ends 3 residues short of the CDR3 end; the germline J gene provides the rest. The chain has TRBV12-3 or TRBV12-4 and TRBJ2-5, with 8 bases that match TRBD2. The CDR3 covers 17 residues. V gave up 4 bases and J gave up 1 base; unmatched junction bases: 11. The sequenced CDR3 bases are TGTGCCAGCAGTTCGGTACTAGCGGACTTCGTCCAAGAGACC. Amino acid sequence: CASSSVLADFVQET. The full CDR3 sequence reads CASSSVLADFVQETQYF.